The TCR beta chain under discussion was sequenced for a study of cytomegalovirus exposure and HLA in healthy donors. Whole-study results and caveats: Donor immune exposure was known only as CMV serostatus. A later analysis reportedly found fewer N-insertions in an Asian-associated ancestry cluster than the roughly 670-donor mean.

The primer mix had 60 Vbeta and 13 Jbeta primers. Repertoires were generated with immunoSEQ multiplex PCR, while TCRdb's copy carries only in-frame clones and drops some. The data contain around 190,000 clones, 81% of them seen just once; the ten biggest clones take up 1.5% to 2%. Germline lookup yields CDR1 MDHEN and CDR2 SYDVKM. After removal of 5 bases from V and 6 bases from J, the junction contained 5 bases not matched to a gene. CDR3 length: 14 residues. A note on this clone: Its antigen remains unidentified.

The receptor was derived from a man aged 18 to 30 in good health and CMV-seronegative. The rearrangement links TRBV28 to TRBJ1-5; 9 bases fit TRBD1. Sequencing input: PBMCs. CDR3 loop: CASSTGTGTQPQHF. The CDR3 coding sequence is TGTGCCAGCAGTACCGGGACAGGGACTCAGCCCCAGCATTTT.